One T cell receptor (beta chain) is described in this entry. Other DNA sequences in this sample translate to the same CDR3. TCRdb's table, derived via immunoSEQ multiplex PCR, lists solely in-frame clones and lacks some. The table includes 300,000 to 350,000 clones, 85% to 90% detected once. V was pared by 2 bases and J by 0 bases, with 13 bases between. This CDR3 contains 16 residues. CDR1 and CDR2 from the germline V gene are SGHAT and FQNNGV. Treatment here: some 20 received Ad26.COV2.S at low or high dose, single or two shots; 5 received placebo; per-sample allocation not given. All samples were drawn on day 63, counting from the first vaccine or placebo injection. The individual, an adult aged 18-55 years, was a donor in Boston. The sample is drawn from a study of Ad26.COV2.S vaccination and SARS-CoV-2 variants.

This material consisted of peripheral blood, taken in a trial of Ad26.COV2.S vaccine versus placebo. The clonotype originates from a person aged 18-65 years who received the Ad26.COV2.S COVID-19 vaccine or a placebo. This chain uses TRBV11-2 with TRBJ1-1, with TRBD1 as a possible D gene (5 bases). The CDR3 coding sequence is TGTGCCAGCAGCTTAACGTCGGGACGGGTGAACACTGAAGCTTTCTTT. Amino acids: CASSLTSGRVNTEAFF.